Shown below are 25 T cell receptor beta chains from a single sample sequenced in a study of cytomegalovirus exposure and HLA in healthy donors. Researchers ran the PCR with 60 Vbeta and 13 Jbeta primers. Repertoires were generated with immunoSEQ multiplex PCR, while TCRdb's copy carries only in-frame clones and drops some. This table has under 150,000 clones, over 60% appearing once. Material: PBMCs. The receptors were gathered from a woman younger than 45 in good health and CMV-seronegative.

The V and J genes are TRBV5-8 and TRBJ2-5; D may be TRBD2 (5 bases). V dropped 2 bases and J dropped 4 bases, with 15 bases sitting between them. The CDR3 is 15 amino acids. Germline V CDR1 and CDR2: SGHTS, YDEGEE. The CDR3 protein is CASSLFRRETETQYF. In DNA form, the CDR3 reads TGTGCCAGCAGCTTATTCCGAAGGGAGACAGAGACCCAGTACTTC.

As concerns this clone: One end of the junction is discordant with germline, which a read error may explain. This chain joins TRBV5-6 and TRBJ2-7; D is possibly TRBD2 (5 bases). The CDR3 is 14 residues long. The germline V gene has CDR1 SGHDT and CDR2 YYEEEE. CDR3 loop: CTSSIRTRSYEQYF. The CDR3, as DNA: TGTACCAGCAGCATTCGGACTCGTTCCTACGAGCAGTACTTC. The whole variable domain, remainder taken from reference TRBV5-6 and TRBJ2-7, is DAGVTQSPTHLIKTRGQQVTLRCSPKSGHDTVSWYQQALGQGPQFIFQYYEEEERQRGNFPDRFSGHQFPNYSSELNVNALLLGDSALYLCTSSIRTRSYEQYFGPGTRLTVT.

The chain has TRBV4-2 and TRBJ2-7; 7 bases map to TRBD1. J gave up 2 bases and V 0 bases, and 1 base lay outside the gene matches. The CDR3 runs to 14 residues. Germline V lookup: CDR1 LGHNA, CDR2 YNFKEQ. The CDR3 loop reads CASSQETGAYEQYF. DNA of the CDR3: TGTGCCAGCAGCCAAGAAACAGGGGCCTACGAGCAGTACTTC.

V and J are TRBV13 and TRBJ1-2; D perhaps matches TRBD1 (5 bases). With 0 bases removed from V and 8 bases from J, the gap between germline ends came to 10 bases. Germline lookup yields CDR1 PRHDT and CDR2 FYEKMQ (reference sequence). The CDR3 is made up of 13 amino acids. The CDR3 DNA reads as TGTGCCAGCAGCTTAGGTAGGGGAGGCGGCTACACCTTC. The encoded protein is CASSLGRGGGYTF.

This clone has a count of ten or more. The chain employs TRBV5-8 and TRBJ2-1; the D gene is possibly TRBD2 (7 bases). V was pared by 5 bases and J by 10 bases, with 22 bases between. Germline V CDR1 and CDR2: SGHTS, YDEGEE. The CDR3 runs 15 residues. Here the CDR3 DNA reads TGTGCCAGCAGGGGGGGGCTGATGGCAAATGGCGAGCAGTTCTTC. It translates to CASRGGLMANGEQFF.

In its sample, this clone was seen a few times. This chain links TRBV5-1 with TRBJ1-6, with D possibly matching TRBD1 (6 bases). V was clipped by 2 bases and J by 7 bases, with 13 bases between them. Germline CDR1 reads SGHRS; CDR2 reads YFSETQ. This CDR3 spans 15 amino acids. In nucleotides, the CDR3 is TGCGCCAGCAGCTTATCTGGACAGAAAAATTCACCCCTCCACTTT. It yields the protein CASSLSGQKNSPLHF.

The chain has TRBV6-5 and TRBJ1-1, with 8 bases fitting TRBD1. Germline V gives CDR1 MNHEY, CDR2 SVGAGI. The CDR3 loop spans 14 amino acids. V lost 5 bases and J lost 1; bases outside the gene matches: 3. CDR3 in DNA: TGTGCCAGCAGTGCAACAGGGGGGAACACTGAAGCTTTCTTT. This encodes CASSATGGNTEAFF.

The rearrangement uses TRBV5-1 and TRBJ2-3; 7 bases fit TRBD2. Looked up from germline, CDR1 is SGHRS and CDR2 is YFSETQ. V lost 0 bases to trimming and J lost 1 base; unmatched junction nucleotides: 5. CDR3 length equals 16 residues. CDR3 bases: TGCGCCAGCAGCTTGGCCCATCGGGGGGGCACAGATACGCAGTATTTT. Amino acids: CASSLAHRGGTDTQYF.

This clone turned up a few times. The V call is TRBV6-5, the J call TRBJ1-6; D is unclear. CDR1 is MNHEY, CDR2 SVGAGI, per germline. Trimming stripped 0 bases from V and 7 bases from J, with 7 bases between. This CDR3 contains 14 residues. CDR3 coding DNA: TGTGCCAGCAGTTACTCGACAAGGAATTCACCCCTCCACTTT. Translation: CASSYSTRNSPLHF.

The chain recombines TRBV6-6 with TRBJ1-1; 9 nucleotides agree with TRBD1. Losses at the gene ends were 5 bases for V and 3 bases for J; bases not matched to a gene: 4. CDR1 and CDR2 (germline): MNHNY, SVGAGI (reference sequence). CDR3 length equals 14 residues. The CDR3 spells CASSQQGADTEAFF. CDR3 coding DNA: TGTGCCAGCAGTCAACAGGGGGCGGACACTGAAGCTTTCTTT.

The chain uses TRBV4-1 and TRBJ2-2; weak D call: TRBD2 (7 bases). Trimming removed 7 bases from V and 6 bases from J, with 12 bases in between. This CDR3 is built from 13 residues. Germline V gene lookup returns CDR1 MGHRA and CDR2 YSYEKL. Here the CDR3 reads CASNAGAAGELFF. CDR3 nucleotide sequence: TGCGCCAGCAATGCGGGGGCAGCCGGGGAGCTGTTTTTT.

This clone has only a few counts. This chain joins TRBV7-2 and TRBJ2-1; D gene uncertain. Germline values: CDR1 SGHTA, CDR2 FQGNSA. CDR3 length equals 12 residues. Trimming stripped 7 bases from V and 7 bases from J, with 11 bases between. CDR3 sequence reads: CASTLHGNEQFF. In nucleotides, the CDR3 is TGTGCCAGCACCCTACACGGGAATGAGCAGTTCTTC.

The genes are TRBV9 and TRBJ2-3; 8 nucleotides agree with TRBD1. The J segment lost 3 bases and the V segment lost 3 bases, leaving 6 bases of the junction unmatched. CDR1 and CDR2 (germline): SGDLS, YYNGEE. The CDR3 has 15 residues. CDR3 nucleotide sequence: TGTGCCAGCAGCGACCGACAGGGGATGACAGATACGCAGTATTTT. It yields the protein CASSDRQGMTDTQYF.

The rearrangement joins TRBV5-1 to TRBJ2-7; 8 bases match TRBD1. Germline V gives CDR1 SGHRS, CDR2 YFSETQ. The CDR3 totals 14 residues. Trimming cost V 0 bases and J 3 bases; bases outside gene matches: 2. Here the CDR3 reads CASSLGTGNYEQYF. DNA of the CDR3: TGCGCCAGCAGCTTGGGGACAGGGAACTACGAGCAGTACTTC.

V gene TRBV2 combines with J gene TRBJ1-1; D unresolved. The germline V and J ends were trimmed by 6 bases and 0 bases, with 17 bases remaining between them. The CDR3 is 16 amino acids. The germline gives CDR1 SNHLY, CDR2 FYNNEI. In DNA form, the CDR3 reads TGTGCCAGCAGGCTCCGCGGGATGGCCATGAACACTGAAGCTTTCTTT. It specifies CASRLRGMAMNTEAFF.

The rearrangement uses TRBV5-4 and TRBJ2-5; D might be TRBD2 (7 bases). V lost 7 bases and J 1 base, leaving 14 bases between the germline ends. The CDR3 is made up of 14 amino acids. Germline CDR1 SGHNT, CDR2 YYREEE (reference sequence). DNA for the CDR3: TGTGCCAGCGGGCTAAGGGGGGGCCAAGAGACCCAGTACTTC. As protein: CASGLRGGQETQYF.

The chain has TRBV28 and TRBJ1-1; TRBD1 is a possible D gene (6 bases). The CDR3 spans 13 residues. The V gene lost 6 bases and the J gene lost 5 bases, with 13 bases spanning the gap. CDR1 and CDR2 (germline): MDHEN, SYDVKM. DNA of the CDR3: TGTGCCAGCAGATTTAACAGGGTGACTGAAGCTTTCTTT. It is translated as CASRFNRVTEAFF.

The chain has TRBV7-2 and TRBJ2-5, with D perhaps TRBD1 (6 bases). The DNA end favors TRBJ2-7, so the J call may be wrong. Germline V gives CDR1 SGHTA, CDR2 FQGNSA. This CDR3 has 14 residues. CDR3 bases: TGTGCCAGCAGCTACACAGGGAAAGCCTACGAGCAGTACTTC. Amino acids: CASSYTGKAYEQYF.

The chain is built from TRBV6-5 and TRBJ1-5; TRBD1 might be the D (5 bases). CDR3 length equals 12 residues. V gave up 4 bases and J gave up 9 bases, with 10 bases separating them. Per germline, CDR1 MNHEY and CDR2 SVGAGI. The CDR3 here is CASSSRGGPQHF. The DNA for the CDR3 is TGTGCCAGCAGTTCTCGGGGGGGGCCCCAGCATTTT.

The chain employs TRBV7-9 and TRBJ1-1, with 11 bases identical to TRBD1. With V trimmed by 5 bases and J by 0 bases, 5 bases remained unmatched. This CDR3 has 16 amino acids. CDR1 SEHNR and CDR2 FQNEAQ come from the germline V gene (reference sequence). CDR3 residues: CASSRTGGPMNTEAFF. The CDR3 region has the DNA TGTGCCAGCAGCCGGACAGGGGGCCCCATGAACACTGAAGCTTTCTTT.

V is TRBV15 and J is TRBJ1-2; D is possibly TRBD1 (5 bases). Trimming pared 0 bases from V and 2 bases from J, leaving 13 bases between. This CDR3 is built from 16 residues. The V gene's germline CDR1 is LNHNV and CDR2 YYDKDF (reference sequence). The CDR3 bases are TGTGCCACCAGCAGAGATCGGGCAGGGTCCAACTATGGCTACACCTTC. Its protein is CATSRDRAGSNYGYTF.

In its sample, this clone was seen once. The chain couples TRBV15 to TRBJ1-5, with 9 bases that match TRBD1. Germline values: CDR1 LNHNV, CDR2 YYDKDF (reference sequence). J gave up 5 bases and V 1 base, and 6 bases lay outside the gene matches. The CDR3 length is 16 residues. Here the CDR3 DNA reads TGTGCCACCAGCAGAGCTCCCCGGACAGGGGATCAGCCCCAGCATTTT. Translation: CATSRAPRTGDQPQHF.

V gene TRBV6-1 combines with J gene TRBJ1-2, with TRBD1 matching over 10 bases. Germline lookup yields CDR1 MNHNS and CDR2 SASEGT. J lost 3 bases, V lost 5 bases, and 3 bases had no gene match. The CDR3 extends over 14 amino acids. The DNA for the CDR3 is TGTGCCAGCAGTTTTGGGACAGGGGACTATGGCTACACCTTC. Translation: CASSFGTGDYGYTF.

This clone turned up a few times. The chain combines TRBV28 with TRBJ1-2; 7 nucleotides line up with TRBD1. Losses at the gene ends were 2 bases for V and 4 bases for J; bases not matched to a gene: 1. The CDR3 sequence is 13 residues long. Looked up from germline, CDR1 is MDHEN and CDR2 is SYDVKM. CDR3 coding DNA: TGTGCCAGCAGTTTAACAGGGGTCTATGGCTACACCTTC. Amino acid sequence: CASSLTGVYGYTF.

The rearrangement uses TRBV29-1 and TRBJ2-2; weak D call: TRBD1 (6 bases). The CDR3 is made up of 15 amino acids. The ends were cut back, 2 bases at V and 4 bases at J, with 14 bases in the middle. Germline CDR1 SQVTM, CDR2 ANQGSEA. The CDR3 reads CSVESWGLGTGELFF. CDR3 bases: TGCAGCGTTGAAAGCTGGGGGCTTGGCACCGGGGAGCTGTTTTTT.